Each of the 32 T cell receptor beta chains below was sequenced from the same sample in a study of blood T cell repertoires in COVID-19. Sequencing was performed with immunoSEQ multiplex PCR; in TCRdb, only in-frame clones are kept and a portion is missing. The sample consists of some 90,000 clones, 86% of them appearing once. Sequenced sample: peripheral blood. These receptors were obtained from a man at least 80 years old with active or convalescent COVID-19.

This clone was counted a few times. This rearrangement joins TRBV7-9 to TRBJ2-1; 11 bases agree with TRBD2. The length of the CDR3 is 18 residues. CDR1 and CDR2 from the germline V gene are SEHNR and FQNEAQ (reference sequence). Trimming took 5 bases from V and 8 from J; bases not matched to a gene: 17. This CDR3 is CASSDRKLAGGPGDEQFF. The CDR3 coding sequence is TGTGCCAGCAGCGACAGGAAATTAGCGGGAGGGCCGGGGGATGAGCAGTTCTTC.

This chain links TRBV7-8 with TRBJ2-2, with 9 bases aligning to TRBD1. Germline V gives CDR1 SGHVS, CDR2 FQNEAQ. Trimming at V came to 0 bases and at J to 7 bases, leaving 3 bases not matched to a gene. The CDR3 totals 15 residues. The CDR3 spells CASSLARTGVGELFF. In DNA, the CDR3 is TGTGCCAGCAGCTTAGCCAGGACAGGGGTCGGGGAGCTGTTTTTT.

J is TRBJ2-1 and V is TRBV7-9; 9 bases fit TRBD2. Per germline, CDR1 SEHNR and CDR2 FQNEAQ (reference sequence). Trimming took 2 bases from V and 7 from J; bases not matched to a gene: 12. The CDR3 has 17 residues. The CDR3 sequence: CASSLKVAGEWGNEQFF. The CDR3 DNA follows: TGTGCCAGCAGCTTAAAGGTAGCGGGAGAATGGGGAAATGAGCAGTTCTTC.

This chain joins TRBV5-4 and TRBJ2-7; perhaps TRBD2 as D (5 bases). CDR3 size: 13 residues. Germline CDR1 is SGHNT and CDR2 is YYREEE (reference sequence). V dropped 2 bases and J dropped 3 bases, with 9 bases sitting between them. The CDR3 region has the DNA TGTGCCAGCAGCTTTTTCGCGGGCTACGAGCAGTACTTC. Residues: CASSFFAGYEQYF.

V usage is TRBV6-5 and J usage is TRBJ2-2; D is uncertain. Germline V CDR1 and CDR2: MNHEY, SVGAGI. V dropped 6 bases and J dropped 5 bases, with 10 bases sitting between them. This CDR3 spans 13 amino acids. The DNA for the CDR3 is TGTGCCAGCAGCCGAGACTGGACCGGGGAGCTGTTTTTT. It specifies CASSRDWTGELFF.

The chain carries TRBV6-5 and TRBJ1-5; 7 bases line up with TRBD1. The CDR3 sequence is 15 residues long. The germline V gene encodes CDR1 MNHEY and CDR2 SVGAGI. V lost 6 bases to trimming and J lost 1 base; unmatched junction nucleotides: 6. CDR3 nucleotides: TGTGCCAGCAGCCCAGGGGGACCCAGCAATCAGCCCCAGCATTTT. Encoded protein: CASSPGGPSNQPQHF.

The chain carries TRBV18 and TRBJ2-2; 8 nucleotides line up with TRBD1. Germline CDR1 reads KGHSH; CDR2 reads LQKENI. This CDR3 spans 16 amino acids. The ends lost 1 base at V and 7 bases at J; junction bases unmatched: 8. The CDR3 region is CASSPRGQGSFGELFF. CDR3 in DNA: TGTGCCAGCTCACCACGAGGACAGGGTTCTTTCGGGGAGCTGTTTTTT.

The CDR3 region has the DNA TGTGCCAGCACCATTGAGCGGGAGGCCTACAATGAGCAGTTCTTC. Translating it yields CASTIEREAYNEQFF. The chain links TRBV7-9 to TRBJ2-1; TRBD2 aligns across 9 bases. CDR1 and CDR2 from the germline V gene are SEHNR and FQNEAQ (reference sequence). This CDR3 contains 15 residues. V lost 7 bases, J lost 2 bases, and 6 bases stayed unmatched.

The J gene is TRBJ2-1, the V gene TRBV9; D gene ambiguous. The CDR3 has 13 residues. V was pared by 4 bases and J by 3 bases, with 8 bases between. CDR1 and CDR2 from the germline V gene are SGDLS and YYNGEE. CDR3 nucleotides: TGTGCCAGCAGCACTGACAACTACAATGAGCAGTTCTTC. Translated: CASSTDNYNEQFF.

The CDR3: CASSPPVAGTYEQYF. The CDR3 nucleotides read TGTGCCAGCAGCCCTCCGGTAGCGGGCACCTACGAGCAGTACTTC. The chain uses TRBV3-1 (or the pseudogene TRBV3-2) and TRBJ2-7; 7 bases match TRBD2. The CDR3 covers 15 residues. Germline lookup yields CDR1 LGHDT and CDR2 YNNKEL (reference sequence). The trim removed 4 bases at V and 2 bases at J, leaving 8 bases unmatched.

The rearrangement links TRBV7-2 to TRBJ2-1; 7 nucleotides agree with TRBD1. Trimming cost V 5 bases and J 14 bases; bases outside gene matches: 12. The CDR3 sequence is 13 residues long. Germline CDR1 SGHTA, CDR2 FQGNSA. CDR3 nucleotides: TGTGCCAGCAGCACAAACAGGGGCCCTCCTGAGTTCTTC. This translates into CASSTNRGPPEFF.

This rearrangement joins TRBV12-3 or TRBV12-4 to TRBJ1-2, with D possibly being TRBD1 (5 bases). The CDR3 covers 13 residues. Between the trimmed V and J ends, which lost 5 bases and 5 bases, there was a span of 12 bases. CDR3 protein: CASSLGSGYGYTF. Here the CDR3 DNA reads TGTGCCAGCAGTCTCGGGTCAGGGTATGGCTACACCTTC.

This clone was seen just once. The DNA is left out, because the CDR3 cannot be placed on it with certainty; the CDR3 is given as TCRdb lists it. The CDR3 reads CASSKVAQGAPGEQYF. The rearrangement links TRBV21-1 to TRBJ2-7; the table's TRBD1 call for D was not verified on the DNA. TRBV21-1 counts as a pseudogene. The CDR3 sequence runs 16 residues, both termini included.

In regard to this clone: Germline is not matched at one junction end, which may reflect a read error. The chain employs TRBV7-2 and TRBJ2-7, with 11 bases identical to TRBD2. The CDR3 is 14 residues long. Germline V lookup: CDR1 SGHTA, CDR2 FQGNSA. Here the CDR3 reads CASSIAGGPYEQYF. In nucleotides, the CDR3 is TGTGCCAGCAGCATAGCGGGAGGGCCCTACGAGCAGTACTTC.

The J gene is TRBJ2-7, the V gene TRBV6-1; TRBD1 matches 7 bases. The V segment lost 2 bases and the J segment 2 bases; nucleotides outside the gene matches: 3. CDR1 and CDR2 from the germline V gene are MNHNS and SASEGT. The length of the CDR3 is 14 residues. CDR3: CASSEITGAYEQYF. DNA for the CDR3: TGTGCCAGCAGTGAAATTACAGGGGCCTACGAGCAGTACTTC.

This sequence joins TRBV5-5 and TRBJ2-3; 14 bases are a match to TRBD2. The germline gives CDR1 SGHKS, CDR2 YYEKEE (reference sequence). V dropped 7 bases and J dropped 5; count of bases not matched to a gene: 6. The CDR3 has 15 amino acids. The CDR3 spells CASAGTSGRVDTQYF. CDR3 bases: TGTGCCAGCGCCGGGACTAGCGGGAGAGTAGATACGCAGTATTTT.

The chain couples TRBV5-1 to TRBJ1-5; TRBD1 might be the D (5 bases). Trimming stripped 4 bases from V and 2 bases from J, with 13 bases between. The length of the CDR3 is 15 residues. Germline V gives CDR1 SGHRS, CDR2 YFSETQ. As DNA, the CDR3 is TGCGCCAGCAGCCCCGACAGTCCCCGCAATCAGCCCCAGCATTTT. This encodes CASSPDSPRNQPQHF.

The gene calls are TRBV9 and TRBJ2-1; perhaps TRBD1 as D (6 bases). Trimming shortened V by 4 bases and J by 7 bases, and 12 bases separated the two germline ends. This CDR3 spans 13 amino acids. The germline V gene encodes CDR1 SGDLS and CDR2 YYNGEE. The CDR3 reads CASSTGFGNEQFF. CDR3 nucleotide sequence: TGTGCCAGCAGCACAGGGTTTGGGAATGAGCAGTTCTTC.

The rearrangement joins TRBV5-6 to TRBJ2-7; maybe TRBD1 (6 bases). CDR1 SGHDT and CDR2 YYEEEE come from the germline V gene. Trimming shortened V by 1 base and J by 6 bases, and 14 bases separated the two germline ends. CDR3 length equals 14 residues. The CDR3 spells CASSLPQQGGEQYF. The CDR3 nucleotides are TGTGCCAGCAGCTTGCCTCAACAGGGTGGCGAGCAGTACTTC. Full variable domain (remainder filled in from reference TRBV5-6 and TRBJ2-7): DAGVTQSPTHLIKTRGQQVTLRCSPKSGHDTVSWYQQALGQGPQFIFQYYEEEERQRGNFPDRFSGHQFPNYSSELNVNALLLGDSALYLCASSLPQQGGEQYFGPGTRLTVT.

This chain joins TRBV12-3 or TRBV12-4 and TRBJ1-5; TRBD1 is a possible D gene (6 bases). The CDR3 runs 12 residues. Trimming took off 7 bases at V and 7 bases at J, with 11 bases between the two ends. The CDR3 region is CASTGGQQPQHF. The CDR3, as DNA: TGTGCCAGCACCGGAGGACAGCAGCCCCAGCATTTT.

The V and J genes are TRBV7-2 and TRBJ2-1; D perhaps matches TRBD2 (5 bases). The germline gives CDR1 SGHTA, CDR2 FQGNSA. The germline V and J ends were trimmed by 3 bases and 2 bases, with 8 bases remaining between them. CDR3 length: 14 residues. In DNA, the CDR3 is TGTGCCAGCAGCTTCCCGGGAACCTACAATGAGCAGTTCTTC. Protein sequence: CASSFPGTYNEQFF.

The chain couples TRBV7-2 to TRBJ2-7; D gene ambiguous. CDR3 length: 14 amino acids. V lost 1 base to trimming and J lost 0 bases, with 7 bases between them. Looked up from germline, CDR1 is SGHTA and CDR2 is FQGNSA. The CDR3 sequence: CASSLVRSSYEQYF. In DNA, the CDR3 is TGTGCCAGCAGCTTAGTCCGGAGCTCCTACGAGCAGTACTTC. The full variable domain, with the rest looked up from reference TRBV7-2 and TRBJ2-7, is GAGVSQSPSNKVTEKGKDVELRCDPISGHTALYWYRQSLGQGLEFLIYFQGNSAPDKSGLPSDRFSAERTGGSVSTLTIQRTQQEDSAVYLCASSLVRSSYEQYFGPGTRLTVT.

The chain employs TRBV27 and TRBJ2-1; 8 positions agree with TRBD1. This CDR3 has 14 amino acids. V lost 7 bases, J lost 9 bases, and 11 bases stayed unmatched. The germline CDR1 and CDR2 sequences are MNHEY and SMNVEV (reference sequence). The CDR3 protein is CASKLMPGGSEQFF. The CDR3 bases are TGTGCCAGCAAGTTAATGCCAGGGGGCAGTGAGCAGTTCTTC.

The rearrangement uses TRBV10-3 and TRBJ2-1; 8 positions agree with TRBD2. V gave up 9 bases and J gave up 7 bases; unmatched junction bases: 8. The CDR3 totals 13 residues. Germline V CDR1 and CDR2: ENHRY, SYGVKD. CDR3 nucleotides: TGTGCCATTACTAGCGGCACGGGGAATGAGCAGTTCTTC. Its translation: CAITSGTGNEQFF.

The V gene is TRBV4-3, the J gene TRBJ2-4; D is possibly TRBD2 (5 bases). Germline V lookup: CDR1 LGHNA, CDR2 YSLEER. The germline V and J ends were trimmed by 4 bases and 0 bases, with 13 bases remaining between them. The CDR3 contains 16 residues. The CDR3 DNA reads TGCGCCAGCAGCCCCGCTGGGGAGCTAGCCAAAAACATTCAGTACTTC. Protein product: CASSPAGELAKNIQYF.

The chain has TRBV6-5 and TRBJ2-7; possible D gene TRBD1, 6 bases. V gave up 2 bases and J gave up 4 bases, with 18 bases separating them. CDR3 length equals 16 residues. Germline V gene lookup returns CDR1 MNHEY and CDR2 SVGAGI. The CDR3 DNA follows: TGTGCCAGCAGTTACGCGAGTGGCTCACAGGGTTACGAGCAGTACTTC. It codes for CASSYASGSQGYEQYF.

This clone showed up just once. This chain links TRBV5-4 with TRBJ2-5; 8 bases line up with TRBD2. CDR1 SGHNT and CDR2 YYREEE come from the germline V gene (reference sequence). Trimming cost V 0 bases and J 2 bases; bases outside gene matches: 3. The CDR3 contains 15 residues. In DNA form, the CDR3 reads TGTGCCAGCAGCTTGGTGGTAGCGGGGCAAGAGACCCAGTACTTC. As protein: CASSLVVAGQETQYF.

The chain is built from TRBV7-9 and TRBJ1-4, with unresolved D. Germline values: CDR1 SEHNR, CDR2 FQNEAQ (reference sequence). V lost 6 bases to trimming and J lost 8 bases, with 16 bases between them. This CDR3 contains 14 residues. CDR3 amino acids: CASSRRDEKEKLFF. In nucleotides, the CDR3 is TGTGCCAGCAGTAGGAGAGATGAGAAAGAAAAACTGTTTTTT.

CDR3 sequence: CASSTGTGGLNEKLFF. DNA for the CDR3: TGTGCCAGCAGTACCGGGACAGGGGGCCTTAATGAAAAACTGTTTTTT. The chain links TRBV25-1 to TRBJ1-4; TRBD1 matches 12 bases. The V and J ends lost 5 bases and 4 bases, in that order; junction bases with no gene match: 5. The CDR3 covers 16 residues. The germline V gene has CDR1 MGHDK and CDR2 SYGVNS.

The CDR3 region is CASSEEAGVVGTDTQYF. The CDR3 region has the DNA TGTGCCAGCAGTGAAGAAGCGGGAGTGGTGGGCACAGATACGCAGTATTTT. The rearrangement joins TRBV6-4 to TRBJ2-3, with 8 bases fitting TRBD2. V lost 3 bases and J lost 1; bases outside the gene matches: 9. In germline, CDR1 is MRHNA, CDR2 SNTAGT. The length of the CDR3 is 17 residues.

V is TRBV24-1 and J is TRBJ2-3; possible D gene TRBD2, 6 bases. This CDR3 is built from 16 residues. V was trimmed by 3 bases and J by 0 bases, leaving 12 bases between them. Germline CDR1 and CDR2: KGHDR and SFDVKD. CDR3 protein: CATSDPVGGSTDTQYF. CDR3 DNA: TGTGCCACCAGTGATCCAGTCGGGGGAAGCACAGATACGCAGTATTTT.

This clone was counted only a few times. The chain has TRBV4-3 and TRBJ2-1, with 8 bases aligning to TRBD2. The J segment lost 5 bases and the V segment lost 0 bases, leaving 9 bases of the junction unmatched. In germline, CDR1 is LGHNA, CDR2 YSLEER. The CDR3 runs to 17 residues. CDR3 bases: TGCGCCAGCAGCCAAGATCTCGGGACTAGGGTGCACAATGAGCAGTTCTTC. Translation gives CASSQDLGTRVHNEQFF.